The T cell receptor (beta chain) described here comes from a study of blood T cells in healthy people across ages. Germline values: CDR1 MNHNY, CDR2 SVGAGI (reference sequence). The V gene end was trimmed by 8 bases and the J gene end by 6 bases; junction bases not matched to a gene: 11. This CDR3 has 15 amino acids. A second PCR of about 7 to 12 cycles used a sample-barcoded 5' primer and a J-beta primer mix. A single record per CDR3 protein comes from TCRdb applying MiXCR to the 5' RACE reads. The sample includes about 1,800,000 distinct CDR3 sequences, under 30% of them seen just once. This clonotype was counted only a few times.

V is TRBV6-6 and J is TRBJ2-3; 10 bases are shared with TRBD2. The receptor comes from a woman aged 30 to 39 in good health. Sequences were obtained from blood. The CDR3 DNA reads TGTGCCAGCGAGTCCAGCGGGGGGGCAACCGATACGCAGTATTTT. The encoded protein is CASESSGGATDTQYF.